This entry describes one T cell receptor beta chain. Its antigen is unidentified. These data originate in a study of T-cell memory formation after mild COVID-19. Study-wide points: The finding that pre-infection memory included some responding clones suggested that cross-reactive memory joined. CD4+ contracting clones were mainly CM and EM; CD8+ ones, EMRA.

The germline V and J ends were trimmed by 6 bases and 4 bases, with 15 bases remaining between them. CDR1 and CDR2 (germline): MNHNS, SASEGT. The length of the CDR3 is 14 residues. MiXCR, applied by TCRdb to the 5' RACE reads, yields one record per CDR3 protein. The repertoire holds roughly 250,000 distinct CDR3 sequences, with about 16% as singletons. Sequencing input: PBMCs or a T cell subset sorted from them (not recorded which). The sequence derives from a man aged 18 to 35 who had mild COVID-19 (a few samples of this study predate the infection). Cell type and time point are not known. V gene TRBV6-1 combines with J gene TRBJ1-2; D possibly corresponds to TRBD1 (5 bases). As DNA, the CDR3 is TGTGCCAGCAGGCCCGGGACGTTAGCCTATGGCTACACCTTC. This codes for CASRPGTLAYGYTF.